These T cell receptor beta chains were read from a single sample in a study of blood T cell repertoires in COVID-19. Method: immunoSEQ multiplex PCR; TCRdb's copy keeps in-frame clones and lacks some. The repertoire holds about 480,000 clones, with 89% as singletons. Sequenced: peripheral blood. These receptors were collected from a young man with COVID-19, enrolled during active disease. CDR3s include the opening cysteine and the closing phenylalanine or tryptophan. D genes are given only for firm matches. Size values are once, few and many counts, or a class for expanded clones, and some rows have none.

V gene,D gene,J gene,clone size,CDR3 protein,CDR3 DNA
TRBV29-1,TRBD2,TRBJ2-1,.,CSVVRLSGRGNEQFF,TGCAGCGTTGTCCGATTAAGCGGGAGGGGTAATGAGCAGTTCTTC
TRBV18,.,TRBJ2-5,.,CASSPREETQYF,TGTGCCAGCTCACCGAGGGAAGAGACCCAGTACTTC
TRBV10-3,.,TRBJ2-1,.,CAISESVGRLNEQFF,TGTGCCATCAGTGAGTCGGTCGGGAGACTAAATGAGCAGTTCTTC
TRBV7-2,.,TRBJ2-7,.,CASSLASGNEQYF,TGTGCCAGCAGCTTAGCGTCAGGGAACGAGCAGTACTTC
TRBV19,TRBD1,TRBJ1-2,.,CASSVPTGEYGYTF,TGTGCCAGTAGTGTCCCTACAGGGGAGTATGGCTACACCTTC
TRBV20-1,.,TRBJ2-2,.,CSASGTTGWYTGELFF,TGCAGTGCTAGTGGGACAACAGGCTGGTACACCGGGGAGCTGTTTTTT
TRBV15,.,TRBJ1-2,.,CATSRDTDYGYTF,TGTGCCACCAGCAGGGACACTGACTATGGCTACACCTTC
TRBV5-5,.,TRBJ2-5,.,CASSLGGGQETQYF,TGTGCCAGCAGCTTAGGTGGCGGACAAGAGACCCAGTACTTC
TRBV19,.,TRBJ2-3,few,CASSNPGQTNTDTQYF,TGTGCCAGTAGTAACCCTGGACAGACCAACACAGATACGCAGTATTTT
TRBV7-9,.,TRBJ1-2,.,CASGPGLNYGYTF,TGTGCCAGCGGGCCGGGACTCAACTATGGCTACACCTTC
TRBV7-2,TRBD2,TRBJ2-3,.,CASSLDTSGSYTDTQYF,TGTGCCAGCAGCTTAGATACTAGCGGGAGCTACACAGATACGCAGTATTTT
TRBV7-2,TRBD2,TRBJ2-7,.,CASSLGGGASYEQYF,TGTGCCAGCAGCTTAGGCGGGGGAGCCTCCTACGAGCAGTACTTC
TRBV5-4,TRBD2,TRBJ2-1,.,CASRSGTSVSEQFF,TGTGCCAGCAGATCCGGGACTAGCGTTAGTGAGCAGTTCTTC
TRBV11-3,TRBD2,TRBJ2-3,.,CASSPYGGGTQYF,TGTGCCAGCAGCCCCTATGGGGGGGGTACGCAGTATTTT
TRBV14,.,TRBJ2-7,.,CASSQGWERDEQYF,TGTGCCAGCAGCCAAGGTTGGGAGCGAGACGAGCAGTACTTC
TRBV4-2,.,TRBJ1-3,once,CASTLSLQVSGNTIYF,TGTGCCAGCACCCTAAGTTTACAGGTCTCTGGAAACACCATATATTTT
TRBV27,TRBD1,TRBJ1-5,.,CATLTGAVKGNQPQHF,TGTGCCACCTTGACAGGGGCCGTAAAAGGCAATCAGCCCCAGCATTTT
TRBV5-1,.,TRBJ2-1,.,CASSRNWGDSDEQFF,TGCGCCAGCAGCAGGAACTGGGGGGATTCCGATGAGCAGTTCTTC
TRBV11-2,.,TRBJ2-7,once,CASSLVQALSYEQYF,TGTGCCAGCAGCTTAGTCCAGGCCCTCTCCTACGAGCAGTACTTC
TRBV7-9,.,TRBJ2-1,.,CASSIYNEQFF,TGTGCCAGCAGCATATACAATGAGCAGTTCTTC
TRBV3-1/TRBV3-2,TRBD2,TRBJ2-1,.,CASSQDPPSGAWQFF,TGTGCCAGCAGCCAAGATCCCCCTAGCGGAGCCTGGCAGTTCTTC
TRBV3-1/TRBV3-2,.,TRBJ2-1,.,CASSLWGVGSYNEQFF,TGTGCCAGCAGCCTGTGGGGAGTAGGCTCCTACAATGAGCAGTTCTTC
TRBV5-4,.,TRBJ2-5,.,CASSSRSTGAETQYF,TGTGCCAGCAGCAGTAGGTCGACGGGAGCGGAGACCCAGTACTTC
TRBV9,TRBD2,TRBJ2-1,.,CASSVDPSGSSGEQFF,TGTGCCAGCAGCGTAGACCCTAGCGGGAGCTCAGGGGAGCAGTTCTTC
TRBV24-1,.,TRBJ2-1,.,CATSDPLSGRGLSEQFF,TGTGCCACCAGTGATCCCCTTAGCGGACGAGGGCTCAGCGAGCAGTTCTTC
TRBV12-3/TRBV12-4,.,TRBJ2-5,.,CASREQGSGTQYF,TGTGCCAGCAGGGAGCAGGGCTCCGGGACCCAGTACTTC
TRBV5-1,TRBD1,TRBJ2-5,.,CASSTGQAGKTQYF,TGCGCCAGCAGCACCGGACAGGCTGGAAAGACCCAGTACTTC
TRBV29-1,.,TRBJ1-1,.,CSVEPVTEAFF,TGCAGCGTTGAACCGGTTACTGAAGCTTTCTTT